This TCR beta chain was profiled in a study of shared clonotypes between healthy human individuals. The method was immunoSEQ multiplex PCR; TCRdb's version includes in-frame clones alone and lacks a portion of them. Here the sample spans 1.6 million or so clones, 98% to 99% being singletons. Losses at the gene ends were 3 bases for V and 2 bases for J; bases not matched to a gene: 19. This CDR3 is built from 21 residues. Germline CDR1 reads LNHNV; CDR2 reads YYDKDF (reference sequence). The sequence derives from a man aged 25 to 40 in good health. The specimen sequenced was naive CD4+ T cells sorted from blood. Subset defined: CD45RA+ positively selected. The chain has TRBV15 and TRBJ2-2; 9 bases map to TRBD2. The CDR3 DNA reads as TGTGCCACCAGCAGGTTCCCCCCTGGGCTAGCGGGAAGGCTTAACACCGGGGAGCTGTTTTTT. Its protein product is CATSRFPPGLAGRLNTGELFF.